These 11 T cell receptor beta chains were all obtained from the same sample, sequenced in a study of post-analysis software for immune sequencing data. Unique molecular identifiers were present in the TCR beta cDNA libraries. One entry per CDR3 protein, called by TCRdb with MiXCR from the PCR reads. The table lists about 820,000 distinct CDR3 sequences, 53% of them singletons. These receptors' targets are unknown. Study-wide results and limits: With TRBV5-6, TRBV5-1 and TRBV20-1 included, 4 to 6 TRBV segments were more frequent in patients than in controls.

Sequenced sample: blood. These receptor sequences come from a girl aged 5-17 years with multiple sclerosis.

This clonotype has only one observation. The chain is built from TRBV3-1 and TRBJ2-1; possibly TRBD2 for D (6 bases). Germline-derived CDR1 and CDR2 are LGHDT and YNNKEL (reference sequence). V was clipped by 2 bases and J by 7 bases, with 12 bases between them. This CDR3 comprises 14 residues. This CDR3 reads CASSQSGLANEQFF. The CDR3 coding sequence is TGTGCCAGCAGCCAATCGGGACTTGCTAATGAGCAGTTCTTC.

V usage is TRBV10-3 and J usage is TRBJ2-3; perhaps TRBD1 as D (6 bases). Trimming stripped 6 bases from V and 4 bases from J, with 20 bases between. CDR1 and CDR2 (germline): ENHRY, SYGVKD. The CDR3 covers 16 residues. CDR3 protein: CAISVVTARGADTQYF. DNA of the CDR3: TGTGCCATCAGCGTCGTTACCGCCAGGGGCGCAGATACGCAGTATTTT.

This clonotype was counted only a few times. The chain is built from TRBV7-9 and TRBJ2-1; 9 bases fit TRBD2. In germline, CDR1 is SEHNR, CDR2 FQNEAQ (reference sequence). V shed 5 bases, J shed 8 bases, and the junction held 13 bases outside the gene matches. The CDR3 has 16 amino acids. Here the CDR3 reads CASSPTRGGLSDEQFF. CDR3 DNA sequence: TGTGCCAGCAGCCCTACGCGGGGGGGCCTTTCCGATGAGCAGTTCTTC.

This sequence joins TRBV7-9 and TRBJ1-2; 8 bases map to TRBD1. This CDR3 has 15 amino acids. Germline values: CDR1 SEHNR, CDR2 FQNEAQ (reference sequence). The V and J ends lost 2 bases and 5 bases, in that order; junction bases with no gene match: 7. The CDR3 here is CASSLMPGGEYGYTF. CDR3 in DNA: TGTGCCAGCAGCTTAATGCCAGGGGGCGAGTATGGCTACACCTTC.

The V gene is TRBV15, the J gene TRBJ2-2; no firm D call. CDR3 length: 14 residues. Germline CDR1 is LNHNV and CDR2 is YYDKDF (reference sequence). Trimming took 6 bases from V and 0 from J, leaving 8 bases between them. This CDR3 is CATRPGPNTGELFF. In DNA form, the CDR3 reads TGTGCCACCAGGCCAGGCCCGAACACCGGGGAGCTGTTTTTT.

This rearrangement joins TRBV25-1 to TRBJ1-2; D perhaps matches TRBD1 (5 bases). This CDR3 contains 11 residues. Trimming shortened V by 2 bases and J by 12 bases, and 10 bases separated the two germline ends. Germline assignment: CDR1 MGHDK and CDR2 SYGVNS. DNA of the CDR3: TGTGCCAGCAGTGAAACGGCAGGGCACACCTTC. Protein sequence: CASSETAGHTF.

The chain links TRBV12-3 or TRBV12-4 to TRBJ2-1, with no clear D. V gave up 3 bases and J gave up 13 bases, with 19 bases separating them. This CDR3 contains 14 residues. For the CDR3, the DNA is TGTGCCAGCAGTTTCCTCCTATCCGCGTGGGAACAGTTCTTC. Translation gives CASSFLLSAWEQFF.

This chain joins TRBV20-1 and TRBJ2-7, with a tentative D call TRBD2 (6 bases). The J call may be faulty, since TRBJ2-5 better matches the DNA end. Germline assignment: CDR1 DFQATT and CDR2 SNEGSKA (reference sequence). This CDR3 spans 14 amino acids. The CDR3 sequence: CSVDKTGVRETQYF. The CDR3 bases are TGCAGTGTTGACAAGACGGGGGTCCGGGAGACCCAGTACTTC.

The V call is TRBV5-1, the J call TRBJ2-1, with D perhaps matching TRBD1 or TRBD2 (5 bases each). V shed 0 bases and J shed 8 bases, with 12 bases lying between them. The CDR3 contains 14 residues. Germline CDR1 reads SGHRS; CDR2 reads YFSETQ. CDR3: CASSLAGAVDEQFF. CDR3 in DNA: TGCGCCAGCAGCTTGGCCGGGGCAGTAGATGAGCAGTTCTTC.

The V and J genes are TRBV7-2 and TRBJ1-5, with D possibly being TRBD1 (6 bases). The CDR3 is 17 amino acids. V was cut by 4 bases and J by 0 bases, with 16 bases left in between. The germline CDR1 and CDR2 sequences are SGHTA and FQGNSA. Written as DNA, the CDR3 is TGTGCCAGCAGCTCGACTATGAACAGGGCTAGCAATCAGCCCCAGCATTTT. Its protein product is CASSSTMNRASNQPQHF. Together with reference TRBV7-2 and TRBJ1-5, the CDR3 gives the full variable domain: GAGVSQSPSNKVTEKGKDVELRCDPISGHTALYWYRQSLGQGLEFLIYFQGNSAPDKSGLPSDRFSAERTGGSVSTLTIQRTQQEDSAVYLCASSSTMNRASNQPQHFGDGTRLSIL.

This clonotype was seen once. The gene calls are TRBV5-6 and TRBJ2-5, with 9 bases lining up with TRBD2. This CDR3 has 16 amino acids. Germline CDR1 is SGHDT and CDR2 is YYEEEE. V shed 4 bases, J shed 7 bases, and the junction held 14 bases outside the gene matches. CDR3 residues: CASSLPMLAGTGTQYF. DNA of the CDR3: TGTGCCAGCAGCCTACCGATGCTAGCGGGGACGGGGACCCAGTACTTC.